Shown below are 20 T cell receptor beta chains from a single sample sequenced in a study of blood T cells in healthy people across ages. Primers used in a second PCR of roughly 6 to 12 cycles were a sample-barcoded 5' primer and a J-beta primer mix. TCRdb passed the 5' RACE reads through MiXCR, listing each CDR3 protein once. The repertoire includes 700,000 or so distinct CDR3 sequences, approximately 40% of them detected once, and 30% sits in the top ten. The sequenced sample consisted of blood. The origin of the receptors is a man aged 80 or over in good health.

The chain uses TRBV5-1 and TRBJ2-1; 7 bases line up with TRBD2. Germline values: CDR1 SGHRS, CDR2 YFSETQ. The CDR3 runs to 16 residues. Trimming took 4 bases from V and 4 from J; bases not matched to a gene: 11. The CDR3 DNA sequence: TGCGCCAGCAGCCTCGCCGTAGCGGGCCTATACAATGAGCAGTTCTTC. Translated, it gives CASSLAVAGLYNEQFF.

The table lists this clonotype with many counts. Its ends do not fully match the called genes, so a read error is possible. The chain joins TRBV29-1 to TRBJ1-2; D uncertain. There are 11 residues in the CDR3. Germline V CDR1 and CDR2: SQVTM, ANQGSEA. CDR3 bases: TGCAGCGTTGATCTTGGCTATCGCTACACCTTC. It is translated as CSVDLGYRYTF.

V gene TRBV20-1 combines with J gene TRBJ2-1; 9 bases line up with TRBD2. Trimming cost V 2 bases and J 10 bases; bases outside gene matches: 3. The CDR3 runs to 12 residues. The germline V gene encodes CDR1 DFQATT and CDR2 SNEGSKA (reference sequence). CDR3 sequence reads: CSARLAGLEQFF. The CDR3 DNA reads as TGCAGTGCTAGACTAGCGGGGCTCGAGCAGTTCTTC.

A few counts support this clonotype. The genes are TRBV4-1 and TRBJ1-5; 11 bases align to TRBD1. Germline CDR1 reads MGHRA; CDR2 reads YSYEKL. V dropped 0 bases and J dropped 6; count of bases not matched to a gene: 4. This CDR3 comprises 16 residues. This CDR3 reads CASSQEGQGAGQPQHF. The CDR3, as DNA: TGCGCCAGCAGCCAAGAAGGACAGGGGGCAGGTCAGCCCCAGCATTTT.

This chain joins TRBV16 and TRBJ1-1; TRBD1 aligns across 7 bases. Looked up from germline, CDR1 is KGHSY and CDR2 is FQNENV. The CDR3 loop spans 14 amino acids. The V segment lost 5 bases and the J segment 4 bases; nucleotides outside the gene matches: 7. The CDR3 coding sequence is TGTGCCAGCAGCTTCCGACAGGGCCCCACTGAAGCTTTCTTT. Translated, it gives CASSFRQGPTEAFF.

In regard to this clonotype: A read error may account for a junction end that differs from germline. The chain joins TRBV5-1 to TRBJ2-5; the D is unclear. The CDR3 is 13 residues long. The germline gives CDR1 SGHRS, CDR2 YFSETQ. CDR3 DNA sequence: TGCGCCAGCGGCTTGAATCAAGGAGAGACCCAGTACTTC. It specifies CASGLNQGETQYF.

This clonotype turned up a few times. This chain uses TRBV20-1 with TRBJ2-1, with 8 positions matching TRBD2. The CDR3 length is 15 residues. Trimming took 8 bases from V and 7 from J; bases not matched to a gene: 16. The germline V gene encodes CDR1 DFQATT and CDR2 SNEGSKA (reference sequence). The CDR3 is CSTNSLSGSSNEQFF. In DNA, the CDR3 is TGCAGTACGAACTCTTTGAGCGGGAGTTCGAATGAGCAGTTCTTC.

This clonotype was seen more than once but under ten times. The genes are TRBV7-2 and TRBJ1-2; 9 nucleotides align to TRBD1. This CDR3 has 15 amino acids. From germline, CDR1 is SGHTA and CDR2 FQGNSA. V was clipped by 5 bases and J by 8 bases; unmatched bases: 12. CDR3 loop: CASSPSVGTGNGYTF. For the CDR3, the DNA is TGTGCCAGCAGCCCCTCAGTAGGGACAGGGAACGGCTACACCTTC.

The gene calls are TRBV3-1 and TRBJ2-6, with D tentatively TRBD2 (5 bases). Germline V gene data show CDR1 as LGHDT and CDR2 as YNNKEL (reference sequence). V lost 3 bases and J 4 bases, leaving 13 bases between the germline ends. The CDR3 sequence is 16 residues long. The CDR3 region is CASSQGGGWGANVLTF. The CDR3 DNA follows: TGTGCCAGCAGCCAGGGTGGAGGTTGGGGGGCCAACGTCCTGACTTTC.

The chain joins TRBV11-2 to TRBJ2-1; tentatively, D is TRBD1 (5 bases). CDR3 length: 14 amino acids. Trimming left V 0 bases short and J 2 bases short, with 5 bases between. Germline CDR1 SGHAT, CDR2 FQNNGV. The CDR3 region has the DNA TGTGCCAGCAGCTTAGAGACAGCCTACAATGAGCAGTTCTTC. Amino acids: CASSLETAYNEQFF.

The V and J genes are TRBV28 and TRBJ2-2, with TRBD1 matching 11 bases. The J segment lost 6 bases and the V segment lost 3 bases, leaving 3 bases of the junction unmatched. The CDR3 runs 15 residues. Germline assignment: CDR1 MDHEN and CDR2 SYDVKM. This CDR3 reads CASSFWDRGAGELFF. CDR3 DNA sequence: TGTGCCAGCAGTTTTTGGGACAGGGGGGCCGGGGAGCTGTTTTTT.

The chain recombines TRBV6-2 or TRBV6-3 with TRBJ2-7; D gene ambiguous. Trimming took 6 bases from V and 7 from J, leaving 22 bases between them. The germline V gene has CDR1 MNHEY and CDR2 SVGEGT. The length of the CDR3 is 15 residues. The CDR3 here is CASSIQHWAFKEQYF. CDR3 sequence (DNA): TGTGCCAGCAGCATTCAACACTGGGCCTTTAAAGAGCAGTACTTC.

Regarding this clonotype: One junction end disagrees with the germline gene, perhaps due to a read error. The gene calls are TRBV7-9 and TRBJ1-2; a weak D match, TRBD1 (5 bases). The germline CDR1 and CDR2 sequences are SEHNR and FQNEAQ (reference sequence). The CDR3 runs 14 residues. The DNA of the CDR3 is TGTGCCAACAGCTTGGGGACCTTGGGCTATGGCTACACCTTC. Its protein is CANSLGTLGYGYTF. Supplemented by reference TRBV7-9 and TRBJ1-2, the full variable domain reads DTGVSQNPRHKITKRGQNVTFRCDPISEHNRLYWYRQTLGQGPEFLTYFQNEAQLEKSRLLSDRFSAERPKGSFSTLEIQRTEQGDSAMYLCANSLGTLGYGYTFGSGTRLTVV.

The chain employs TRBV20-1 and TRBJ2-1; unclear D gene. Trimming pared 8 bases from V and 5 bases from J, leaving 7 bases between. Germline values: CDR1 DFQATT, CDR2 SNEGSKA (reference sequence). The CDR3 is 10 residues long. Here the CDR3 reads CSMVHNEQFF. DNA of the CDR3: TGCAGTATGGTGCACAATGAGCAGTTCTTC.

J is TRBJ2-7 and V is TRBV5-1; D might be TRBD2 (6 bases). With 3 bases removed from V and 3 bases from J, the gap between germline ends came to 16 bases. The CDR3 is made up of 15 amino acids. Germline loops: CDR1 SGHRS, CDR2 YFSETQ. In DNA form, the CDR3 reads TGCGCCAGCAGCTCCCGGGACCTCGGGGGCTACGAGCAGTACTTC. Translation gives CASSSRDLGGYEQYF. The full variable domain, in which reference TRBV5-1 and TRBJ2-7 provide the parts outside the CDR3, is KAGVTQTPRYLIKTRGQQVTLSCSPISGHRSVSWYQQTPGQGLQFLFEYFSETQRNKGNFPGRFSGRQFSNSRSEMNVSTLELGDSALYLCASSSRDLGGYEQYFGPGTRLTVT.

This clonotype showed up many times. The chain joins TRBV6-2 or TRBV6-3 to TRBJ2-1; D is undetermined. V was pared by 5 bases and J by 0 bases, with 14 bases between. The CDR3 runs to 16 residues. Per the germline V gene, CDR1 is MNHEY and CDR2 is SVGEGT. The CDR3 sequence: CASSQNPQSSYNEQFF. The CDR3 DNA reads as TGTGCCAGCAGTCAAAACCCCCAGAGCTCCTACAATGAGCAGTTCTTC.

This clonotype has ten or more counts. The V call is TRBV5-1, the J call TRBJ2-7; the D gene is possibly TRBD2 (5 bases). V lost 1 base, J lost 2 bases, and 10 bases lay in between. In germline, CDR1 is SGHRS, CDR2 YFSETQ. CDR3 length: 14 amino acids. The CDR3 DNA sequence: TGCGCCAGCAGCTTGTGGCTAGCCCCCTACGAGCAGTACTTC. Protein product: CASSLWLAPYEQYF.

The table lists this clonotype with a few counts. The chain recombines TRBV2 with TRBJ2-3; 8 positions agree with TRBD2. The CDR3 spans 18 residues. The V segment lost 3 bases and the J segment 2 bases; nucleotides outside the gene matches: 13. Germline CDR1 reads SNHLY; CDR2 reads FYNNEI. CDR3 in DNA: TGTGCCAGCAGTGAGCAAGGGACCGGCGGGGGGAACACAGATACGCAGTATTTT. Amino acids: CASSEQGTGGGNTDTQYF.

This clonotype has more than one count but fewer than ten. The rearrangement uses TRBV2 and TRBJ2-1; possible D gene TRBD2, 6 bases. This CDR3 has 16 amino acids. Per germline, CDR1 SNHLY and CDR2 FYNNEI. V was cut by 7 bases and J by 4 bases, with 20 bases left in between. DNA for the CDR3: TGTGCCAGCAATGGGGGGACCTCCGGCTCTTACAATGAGCAGTTCTTC. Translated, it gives CASNGGTSGSYNEQFF.

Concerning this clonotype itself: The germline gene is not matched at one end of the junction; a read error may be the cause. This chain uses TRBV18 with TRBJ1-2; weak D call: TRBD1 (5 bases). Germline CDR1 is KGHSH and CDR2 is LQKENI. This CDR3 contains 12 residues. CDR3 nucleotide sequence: TGTGCCAGCGCACCACCAGGGTCTGGCTACACCTTC. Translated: CASAPPGSGYTF.